Presented here are 3 T cell receptor beta chains from one specimen sequenced in a study. MiXCR, run by TCRdb on the 5' RACE reads, gives a single entry per CDR3 protein. The sample has about 40,000 distinct CDR3 sequences, approximately 17% seen once; the top ten hold 2.5% to 3%. Sequences were obtained from naive CD4+ T cells sorted from a lymph node. Subset given: naive CD4+ T cells, CD4+CD45RA+CD25-. The receptor set was obtained from a female donor with breast cancer.

As regards this clonotype: Just one base apart from a much larger clone, this may be a read error. The genes are TRBV7-2 and TRBJ1-5; 7 bases map to TRBD1. Germline V gene data show CDR1 as SGHTA and CDR2 as FQGNSA. After removal of 5 bases from V and 5 bases from J, the junction contained 3 bases not matched to a gene. The CDR3 consists of 13 residues. As DNA, the CDR3 is TGTGCCAGCAGCGTGGGACAGCATCAGCCCCAGCATTTT. Translated, it gives CASSVGQHQPQHF.

Notes on this clonotype: A much larger clone differs from this one at a single base, so this may be a read error. J is TRBJ1-1 and V is TRBV5-1; unclear D gene. The CDR3 contains 17 residues. Germline V gene data show CDR1 as SGHRS and CDR2 as YFSETQ. This CDR3 is CASSLEGRGGRNTDAFF. CDR3 DNA: TGCGCCAGCAGCTTGGAAGGACGAGGAGGGAGGAACACTGATGCTTTCTTT.

This clonotype has just a few counts. The V and J genes are TRBV18 and TRBJ2-3; D is possibly TRBD1 or TRBD2 (6 bases each). The V and J ends lost 3 bases and 2 bases respectively, with 15 bases between them. The CDR3 sequence is 16 residues long. Germline V gene sequence: CDR1 KGHSH, CDR2 LQKENI. CDR3 sequence (DNA): TGTGCCAGCTCACCGGGCCGGGGGCGGAACACAGATACGCAGTATTTT. As protein: CASSPGRGRNTDTQYF.